Below are 21 T cell receptor beta chains sequenced from a single sample in a study of early T cells in non-severe SARS-CoV-2 infection. TCRdb called the 5' RACE reads again in MiXCR, with one record for every CDR3 protein. The sample carries tens of thousands of distinct CDR3 sequences, about 12% recorded once. This specimen consisted of whole blood, obtained at baseline. The source of these receptors is an adult who was a healthcare worker with PCR-confirmed SARS-CoV-2 infection or an uninfected control (not recorded which).

V is TRBV3-1 and J is TRBJ2-7; possibly TRBD2 for D (5 bases). CDR1 and CDR2 from the germline V gene are LGHDT and YNNKEL (reference sequence). The CDR3 is made up of 14 amino acids. V lost 1 base, J lost 6 bases, and 13 bases lay in between. The CDR3 DNA follows: TGTGCCAGCAGCCAAGTTGGGCGCCGGGGCGAGCAGTACTTC. Encoded protein: CASSQVGRRGEQYF.

This clonotype was seen a handful of times. Possible read error: a much larger clone is one base away. The J gene is TRBJ1-1, the V gene TRBV7-9; D gene ambiguous. CDR3 length: 13 amino acids. V lost 1 base to trimming and J lost 1 base, with 4 bases between them. Germline CDR1 and CDR2: SEHNR and FQNEAQ (reference sequence). The CDR3 sequence is CASSLGRNTEAFF. As DNA, the CDR3 is TGTGCCAGCAGCTTAGGCAGGAACACTGAAGCTTTCTTT.

The genes are TRBV9 and TRBJ2-7; D perhaps matches TRBD2 (5 bases). V lost 3 bases and J lost 4, with 14 bases in between. There are 14 residues in the CDR3. Germline V lookup: CDR1 SGDLS, CDR2 YYNGEE. This CDR3 is CASSGGEAWYEQYF. CDR3 nucleotide sequence: TGTGCCAGCAGCGGGGGAGAGGCCTGGTACGAGCAGTACTTC.

This clonotype was picked up a small number of times. This chain uses TRBV30 with TRBJ2-2; D gene uncertain. V lost 3 bases to trimming and J lost 4 bases, with 9 bases between them. Germline V gives CDR1 GTSNPN, CDR2 SVGIG (reference sequence). The CDR3 is 13 residues long. CDR3 sequence (DNA): TGTGCCTGGAGAATTCAGGTCACCGGGGAGCTGTTTTTT. This sequence encodes CAWRIQVTGELFF.

This clonotype turned up a few times. The chain carries TRBV3-1 and TRBJ1-1; D is possibly TRBD1 (5 bases). The germline gives CDR1 LGHDT, CDR2 YNNKEL (reference sequence). With 4 bases removed from V and 3 bases from J, the gap between germline ends came to 12 bases. The CDR3 is made up of 14 amino acids. This chain's CDR3 is CASSLLGGDTEAFF. For the CDR3, the DNA is TGTGCCAGCAGCCTCTTGGGGGGAGACACTGAAGCTTTCTTT.

On this clonotype: Its ends do not fully match the called genes, so a read error is possible. The rearrangement joins TRBV7-7 to TRBJ2-3, with 11 bases that match TRBD2. Germline CDR1 SSHAT, CDR2 FNYEAQ (reference sequence). The CDR3 runs 15 residues. The CDR3 DNA is TGTGCTAGCAGCTCACTAGCGGGGGATCGAGATACGCAGTATTTT. Its translation: CASSSLAGDRDTQYF.

This clonotype was found many times. J is TRBJ2-3 and V is TRBV7-2, with TRBD2 matching 10 bases. Germline CDR1 is SGHTA and CDR2 is FQGNSA. The CDR3 consists of 20 residues. Trimming took 5 bases from V and 5 from J; bases not matched to a gene: 22. The chain's CDR3 is CASSRDRSLLAGKAGDTQYF. As DNA, the CDR3 is TGTGCCAGCAGCCGCGACAGGTCTCTACTAGCGGGGAAGGCAGGAGATACGCAGTATTTT.

The table lists this clonotype with many counts. The CDR3 loop reads CASRPGTGNTGELFF. CDR3 sequence (DNA): TGTGCCAGCAGGCCCGGGACAGGGAACACCGGGGAGCTGTTTTTT. V usage is TRBV6-5 and J usage is TRBJ2-2, with 8 bases lining up with TRBD1. This CDR3 is 15 amino acids long. With 6 bases clipped from V and 1 base from J, the junction kept 4 bases outside the gene matches. The V gene's germline CDR1 is MNHEY and CDR2 SVGAGI.

This clonotype was recorded many times. The chain couples TRBV9 to TRBJ1-1; no reliable D call. Germline loops: CDR1 SGDLS, CDR2 YYNGEE. CDR3 length: 14 amino acids. Trimming cost V 0 bases and J 4 bases, with 10 bases left between them. CDR3 DNA: TGTGCCAGCAGCGTAGGACCGACTTTCACTGAAGCTTTCTTT. Protein: CASSVGPTFTEAFF.

This clonotype was counted only a few times. The rearrangement joins TRBV6-5 to TRBJ2-4; possibly TRBD1 for D (6 bases). This CDR3 region has 15 residues. CDR1 is MNHEY, CDR2 SVGAGI, per germline. Trimming cost V 0 bases and J 1 base, with 7 bases left between them. CDR3 loop: CASSYSRGAKNIQYF. In DNA, the CDR3 is TGTGCCAGCAGTTACTCGAGGGGGGCCAAAAACATTCAGTACTTC.

The sample holds a few counts of this clonotype. The CDR3 spells CASSLDAGEETQYF. CDR3 bases: TGTGCCAGCAGCTTGGACGCGGGGGAAGAGACCCAGTACTTC. The chain uses TRBV5-5 and TRBJ2-5, with 7 bases fitting TRBD2. CDR1 SGHKS and CDR2 YYEKEE come from the germline V gene (reference sequence). After removal of 0 bases from V and 3 bases from J, the junction contained 2 bases not matched to a gene. This CDR3 is built from 14 residues. Full variable domain (rest looked up from reference TRBV5-5 and TRBJ2-5): DAGVTQSPTHLIKTRGQQVTLRCSPISGHKSVSWYQQVLGQGPQFIFQYYEKEERGRGNFPDRFSARQFPNYSSELNVNALLLGDSALYLCASSLDAGEETQYFGPGTRLLVL.

The sample holds a few counts of this clonotype. The chain uses TRBV11-2 and TRBJ2-2, with a possible D match to TRBD1 (5 bases). The CDR3 runs to 13 residues. V was shortened by 5 bases and J by 1 base, with 5 bases between the two germline ends. The germline gives CDR1 SGHAT, CDR2 FQNNGV. The CDR3 sequence: CASSRGNTGELFF. As DNA, the CDR3 is TGTGCCAGCAGCAGGGGGAACACCGGGGAGCTGTTTTTT.

This clonotype was seen ten or more times. The chain links TRBV7-3 to TRBJ2-3, with 13 bases aligning to TRBD2. The CDR3 consists of 16 residues. From germline, CDR1 is SGHTA and CDR2 FQGTGA. The ends lost 3 bases at V and 1 base at J; junction bases unmatched: 1. The CDR3 bases are TGTGCCAGCAGCTTTGGACTAGCGGGAGGCACAGATACGCAGTATTTT. Protein sequence: CASSFGLAGGTDTQYF.

In its sample, this clonotype was seen many times. The J gene is TRBJ2-5, the V gene TRBV12-3 or TRBV12-4; D unresolved. With 5 bases removed from V and 10 bases from J, the gap between germline ends came to 11 bases. The CDR3 is made up of 11 amino acids. The CDR3 region has the DNA TGTGCCAGCAGTCACGGAAAAGGCCAGTACTTC. The encoded protein is CASSHGKGQYF.

The rearrangement joins TRBV6-5 to TRBJ2-1; the D gene is possibly TRBD2 (6 bases). Germline CDR1 and CDR2: MNHEY and SVGAGI. Trimming pared 3 bases from V and 6 bases from J, leaving 9 bases between. There are 13 residues in the CDR3. In nucleotides, the CDR3 is TGTGCCAGCAGTTATGGGGGGTCCAATGAGCAGTTCTTC. Translated, it gives CASSYGGSNEQFF.

This clonotype was counted only a few times. The chain carries TRBV5-6 and TRBJ2-1; 8 bases are a match to TRBD2. With V trimmed by 8 bases and J by 0 bases, 4 bases remained unmatched. The CDR3 covers 14 residues. The germline V gene has CDR1 SGHDT and CDR2 YYEEEE. The CDR3 DNA reads TGTGCCAGTTTAGCGGGAAACTCCTACAATGAGCAGTTCTTC. Its translation: CASLAGNSYNEQFF.

This clonotype has at least ten counts. The chain uses TRBV6-2 or TRBV6-3 and TRBJ2-3, with 12 bases that match TRBD2. With V trimmed by 8 bases and J by 3 bases, 9 bases remained unmatched. From germline, CDR1 is MNHEY and CDR2 SVGEGT. The CDR3 has 16 residues. In DNA form, the CDR3 reads TGTGCCAGCCTTCTAGCGGGAGGGCCGCGGACAGATACGCAGTATTTT. Translating gives CASLLAGGPRTDTQYF.

The chain is built from TRBV7-9 and TRBJ2-7, with TRBD1 matching over 7 bases. CDR1 is SEHNR and CDR2 is FQNEAQ in the germline V gene (reference sequence). This CDR3 region has 15 residues. Losses at the gene ends were 3 bases for V and 3 bases for J; bases not matched to a gene: 8. The CDR3: CASSFPRTGVYEQYF. CDR3 DNA: TGTGCCAGCAGCTTCCCTAGGACAGGAGTCTACGAGCAGTACTTC.

There are many counts of this clonotype. The gene calls are TRBV28 and TRBJ2-2; 8 bases fit TRBD1. CDR3 length: 15 residues. The ends lost 6 bases at V and 2 bases at J; junction bases unmatched: 5. Germline V gene data show CDR1 as MDHEN and CDR2 as SYDVKM. This CDR3 reads CASRWTGYNTGELFF. CDR3 bases: TGTGCCAGCAGATGGACAGGGTACAACACCGGGGAGCTGTTTTTT.

This clonotype was observed a handful of times. The chain links TRBV29-1 to TRBJ2-4; a weak D match, TRBD1 (5 bases). Germline-derived CDR1 and CDR2 are SQVTM and ANQGSEA. The CDR3 sequence is 11 residues long. The V gene lost 6 bases and the J gene lost 12 bases, with 15 bases spanning the gap. CDR3 in DNA: TGCAGCGTGGACATTGCCTTCGCTCAGTACTTC. Translating it yields CSVDIAFAQYF.

V is TRBV30 and J is TRBJ1-1; D ambiguous. Between the trimmed V and J ends, which lost 3 bases and 1 base, there was a span of 3 bases. Germline CDR1 GTSNPN, CDR2 SVGIG (reference sequence). The CDR3 has 11 residues. In nucleotides, the CDR3 is TGTGCCTGGAGGGCGAACACTGAAGCTTTCTTT. It specifies CAWRANTEAFF.